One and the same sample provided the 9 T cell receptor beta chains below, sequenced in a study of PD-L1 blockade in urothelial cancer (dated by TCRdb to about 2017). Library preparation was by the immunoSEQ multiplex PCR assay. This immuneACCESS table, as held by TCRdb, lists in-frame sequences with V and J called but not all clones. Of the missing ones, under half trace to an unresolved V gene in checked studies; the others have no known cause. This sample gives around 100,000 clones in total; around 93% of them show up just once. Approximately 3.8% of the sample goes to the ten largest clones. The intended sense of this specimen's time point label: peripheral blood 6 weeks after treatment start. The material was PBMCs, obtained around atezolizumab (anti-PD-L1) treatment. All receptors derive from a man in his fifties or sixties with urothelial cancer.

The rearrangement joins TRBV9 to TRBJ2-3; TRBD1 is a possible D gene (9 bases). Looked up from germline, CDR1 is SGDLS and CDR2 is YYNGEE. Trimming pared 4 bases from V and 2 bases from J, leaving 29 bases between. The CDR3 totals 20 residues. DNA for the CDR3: TGTGCCAGCAGCAGACGGGACAGGGAACAATGGCGGGGGGTCACAGATACGCAGTATTTT. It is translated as CASSRRDREQWRGVTDTQYF. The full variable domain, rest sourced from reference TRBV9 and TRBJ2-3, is DSGVTQTPKHLITATGQRVTLRCSPRSGDLSVYWYQQSLDQGLQFLIQYYNGEERAKGNILERFSAQQFPDLHSELNLSSLELGDSALYFCASSRRDREQWRGVTDTQYFGPGTRLTVL.

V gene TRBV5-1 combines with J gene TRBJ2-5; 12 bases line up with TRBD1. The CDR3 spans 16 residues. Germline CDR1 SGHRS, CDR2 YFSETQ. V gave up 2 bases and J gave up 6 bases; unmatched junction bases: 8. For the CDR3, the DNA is TGCGCCAGCAGCTTTTCGGGGACAGGGGGCGGGCAGACCCAGTACTTC. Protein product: CASSFSGTGGGQTQYF. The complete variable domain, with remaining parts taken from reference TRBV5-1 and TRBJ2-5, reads KAGVTQTPRYLIKTRGQQVTLSCSPISGHRSVSWYQQTPGQGLQFLFEYFSETQRNKGNFPGRFSGRQFSNSRSEMNVSTLELGDSALYLCASSFSGTGGGQTQYFGPGTRLLVL.

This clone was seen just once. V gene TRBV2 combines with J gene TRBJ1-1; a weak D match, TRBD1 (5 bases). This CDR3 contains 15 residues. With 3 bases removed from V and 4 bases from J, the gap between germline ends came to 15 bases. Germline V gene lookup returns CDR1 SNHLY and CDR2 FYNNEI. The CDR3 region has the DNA TGTGCCAGCAGTGACCAGAAGTGGGGCGGCACTGAAGCTTTCTTT. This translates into CASSDQKWGGTEAFF.

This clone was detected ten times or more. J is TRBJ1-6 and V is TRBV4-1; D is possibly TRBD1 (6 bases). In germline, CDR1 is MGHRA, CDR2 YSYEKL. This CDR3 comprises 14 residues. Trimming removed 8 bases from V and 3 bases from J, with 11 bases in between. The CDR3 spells CASRRTDYNSPLHF. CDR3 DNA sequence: TGCGCCAGCCGAAGGACAGACTATAATTCACCCCTCCACTTT.

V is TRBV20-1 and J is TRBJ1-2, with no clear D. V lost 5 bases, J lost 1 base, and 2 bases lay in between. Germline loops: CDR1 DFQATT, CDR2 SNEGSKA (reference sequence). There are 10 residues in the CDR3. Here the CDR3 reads CSAYNYGYTF. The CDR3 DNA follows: TGCAGTGCTTATAACTATGGCTACACCTTC.

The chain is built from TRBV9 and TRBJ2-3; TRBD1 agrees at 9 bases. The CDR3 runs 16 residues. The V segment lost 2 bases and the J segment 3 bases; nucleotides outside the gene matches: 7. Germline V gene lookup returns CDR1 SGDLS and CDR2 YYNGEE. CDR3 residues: CASSVTIQGATDTQYF. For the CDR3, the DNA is TGTGCCAGCAGCGTGACGATACAGGGGGCTACAGATACGCAGTATTTT.

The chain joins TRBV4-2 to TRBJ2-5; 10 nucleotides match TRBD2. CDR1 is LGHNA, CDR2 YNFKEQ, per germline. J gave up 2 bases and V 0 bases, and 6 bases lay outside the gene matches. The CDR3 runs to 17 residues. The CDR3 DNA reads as TGTGCCAGCAGCCAAGATACAGGAGCGGGGGGGCAAGAGACCCAGTACTTC. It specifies CASSQDTGAGGQETQYF.

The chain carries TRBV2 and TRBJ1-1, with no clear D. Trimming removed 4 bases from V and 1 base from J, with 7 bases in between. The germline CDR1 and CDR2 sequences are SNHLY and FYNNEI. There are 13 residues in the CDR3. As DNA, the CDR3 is TGTGCCAGCAGTGCGACTGGGAACACTGAAGCTTTCTTT. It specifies CASSATGNTEAFF. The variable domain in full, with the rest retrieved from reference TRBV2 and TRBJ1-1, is EPEVTQTPSHQVTQMGQEVILRCVPISNHLYFYWYRQILGQKVEFLVSFYNNEISEKSEIFDDQFSVERPDGSNFTLKIRSTKLEDSAMYFCASSATGNTEAFFGQGTRLTVV.

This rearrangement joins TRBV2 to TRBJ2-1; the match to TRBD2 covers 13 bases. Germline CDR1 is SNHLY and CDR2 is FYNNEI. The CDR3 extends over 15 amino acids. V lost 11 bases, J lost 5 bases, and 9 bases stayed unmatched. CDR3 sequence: CAGGLAGAINNEQFF. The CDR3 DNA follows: TGTGCCGGCGGACTAGCGGGAGCAATTAACAATGAGCAGTTCTTC.